This is a list of T cell receptor beta chains from one sample in a study of cytomegalovirus exposure and HLA in healthy donors. Using immunoSEQ multiplex PCR, the repertoire was profiled, and TCRdb retains in-frame clones only, with some absent. The table includes 150,000 or so clones, around 81% detected once. The material sequenced was PBMCs. These receptors all come from a young man in good health and CMV-seropositive. Each CDR3 is given with its conserved first and last residue. Fields, in order: V gene, J gene, CDR3 length, CDR3 protein.

TRBV11-2,TRBJ2-2,15,CASSSRGYRTGELFF
TRBV2,TRBJ2-3,11,CACELSDTQYF
TRBV7-9,TRBJ1-1,17,CASSLRPGTGSYTEAFF
TRBV5-4,TRBJ1-6,14,CASSLGQGNSPLHF
TRBV18,TRBJ2-7,15,CASSPGLANSYEQYF
TRBV27,TRBJ2-1,16,CASRGLAGGSYNEQFF
TRBV9,TRBJ2-6,17,CASSRSLRGSGANVLTF
TRBV7-2,TRBJ1-5,14,CASSSQGSGQPQHF
TRBV19,TRBJ1-1,14,CASSIRGVGTEAFF
TRBV4-2,TRBJ1-5,16,CASSQEGGTGNQPQHF
TRBV11-2,TRBJ2-7,13,CASMLAGTYEQYF
TRBV9,TRBJ2-3,12,CASGGWGDTQYF
TRBV6-1,TRBJ1-1,13,CASRTGLNTEAFF
TRBV7-2,TRBJ1-4,17,CASSLANPTGTAGKLFF
TRBV6-1,TRBJ1-1,16,CASSEDGEGTNTEAFF
TRBV6-5,TRBJ1-4,13,CAAWDRGNEKLFF
TRBV7-9,TRBJ1-3,11,CASSLGNTIYF
TRBV7-9,TRBJ2-1,14,CASSSPTGLNEQFF
TRBV18,TRBJ1-1,13,CASSPLSRTEAFF
TRBV2,TRBJ1-5,13,CASSEAQGQPQHF
TRBV7-3,TRBJ2-2,15,CASSPGQGNTGELFF
TRBV6-5,TRBJ1-5,13,CASSRGSNQPQHF
TRBV4-1,TRBJ2-7,16,CASSHEGQWGSYEQYF
TRBV7-2,TRBJ2-3,16,CASSSGLAGTTDTQYF
TRBV5-1,TRBJ2-7,14,CASSFRTASYEQYF
TRBV5-1,TRBJ2-3,14,CASSLGTGRDTQYF
TRBV7-6,TRBJ2-1,18,CASSLQSSAGDNPNEQFF
TRBV7-2,TRBJ1-2,13,CASSSQGRGGYTF
TRBV4-1,TRBJ2-3,16,CASSPGTSGGGDTQYF
TRBV4-3,TRBJ2-2,14,CASSLDRGTGELFF
TRBV19,TRBJ1-1,12,CASRGQGSEAFF
TRBV5-1,TRBJ2-7,17,CASSLGQGPTTSYEQYF
TRBV15,TRBJ2-5,15,CATSLRGGQGETQYF
TRBV7-6,TRBJ1-2,15,CASSLGQGNNYGYTF
TRBV5-1,TRBJ1-6,15,CASSLGQGYNSPLHF
TRBV6-5,TRBJ1-6,16,CASSYKGQGLNSPLHF
TRBV4-3,TRBJ2-7,17,CASSQDPWTGLSYEQYF
TRBV5-1,TRBJ1-2,15,CASSLDPGVIYGYTF
TRBV6-4,TRBJ2-5,15,CASSEGGGYQETQYF
TRBV5-1,TRBJ1-4,15,CASSTQGALGEKLFF
TRBV6-1,TRBJ2-3,13,CASSERGTDTQYF
TRBV10-3,TRBJ2-1,12,CAIGTGANEQFF
TRBV5-8,TRBJ2-6,14,CASSWPSGANVLTF
TRBV5-6,TRBJ2-7,15,CASSLAPGGPYEQYF
TRBV29-1,TRBJ2-6,15,CSALGGYSGANVLTF
TRBV19,TRBJ2-4,13,CASNSLAKNIQYF
TRBV6-5,TRBJ2-1,13,CASRPSPYNEQFF
TRBV21-1,TRBJ1-4,15,CASSVTGAGDEKLFF
TRBV27,TRBJ2-5,16,CASSLAGAQMVETQYF